This TCR beta chain was sequenced during a study of T cells in pancreatic ductal adenocarcinoma. General observations from the study: Compared with tumor, blood showed more total productive templates and around 8.4-fold more clonotypes. Tumor-versus-blood clonality comparisons may be biased toward lower tumor diversity. Blood clonality (about 0.07) did not differ significantly from tumor (about 0.12). The resected pancreatic cancer cohort was biased toward the minority with early-stage disease.

No neoadjuvant therapy was given to the selected pancreatic ductal adenocarcinoma patients before their surgery. Concerning this clone: Its antigen is currently unknown.

Generated by immunoSEQ multiplex PCR, the TCRdb table keeps only in-frame clones and is missing some. The sample shows over 85,000 clones, about 95% of them seen only once. V was cut by 2 bases and J by 9 bases, with 14 bases left in between. Germline V gene data show CDR1 as WSHSY and CDR2 as SAAADI. CDR3 length equals 14 residues. The specimen sequenced was PBMCs. The source is a human donor with pancreatic ductal adenocarcinoma. The chain links TRBV10-2 to TRBJ2-1; D may be TRBD2 (6 bases). The CDR3 sequence: CASSEVGGAGEQFF. CDR3 DNA: TGCGCCAGCAGTGAGGTCGGAGGAGCGGGTGAGCAGTTCTTC.